Presented here are 25 T cell receptor beta chains from one specimen sequenced in a study of follicular helper T cells after annual influenza vaccination. Noted time point: 2013-2014 season, 7 days after vaccination. Sequenced by immunoSEQ multiplex PCR; TCRdb stores in-frame clones only, minus some. The sample consists of 600 to 900 clones, 65% to 70% of them appearing once. The sample here was CXCR5+ CD38+ circulating T follicular helper cells from blood, taken 7 days after influenza vaccination. Subset of the sample: circulating Tfh, non-naive CD4+CXCR5+PD-1+ (ICOS+CD38+ or ICOS-CD38-). The receptors stem from an adult who received the influenza vaccine.

V and J are TRBV28 and TRBJ1-5, with D uncertain. Germline CDR1 MDHEN, CDR2 SYDVKM. Trimming shortened V by 6 bases and J by 0 bases, and 6 bases separated the two germline ends. This CDR3 spans 13 amino acids. The CDR3 reads CASRYNSNQPQHF. The DNA of the CDR3 is TGTGCCAGCAGATACAATAGCAATCAGCCCCAGCATTTT.

The genes are TRBV4-3 and TRBJ2-3; D possibly corresponds to TRBD1 (6 bases). CDR1 is LGHNA, CDR2 YSLEER, per germline. Trimming took 3 bases from V and 0 from J, leaving 13 bases between them. CDR3 length: 16 residues. CDR3 protein: CASSQQGFTSTDTQYF. In nucleotides, the CDR3 is TGCGCCAGCAGCCAGCAGGGGTTCACTAGCACAGATACGCAGTATTTT.

The chain joins TRBV9 to TRBJ1-4; TRBD1 agrees at 8 bases. Germline lookup yields CDR1 SGDLS and CDR2 YYNGEE. The CDR3 spans 15 residues. The junction had 4 bases not matched to a gene; V was cut back by 3 bases and J by 3 bases. CDR3 in amino acids: CASSATQGANEKLFF. The CDR3 coding sequence is TGTGCCAGCAGCGCGACACAGGGGGCTAATGAAAAACTGTTTTTT.

Note on this clone: Germline is not matched at one junction end, which may reflect a read error. The V and J genes are TRBV28 and TRBJ2-7; a possible D gene is TRBD2 (5 bases). Germline-derived CDR1 and CDR2 are MDHEN and SYDVKM. The CDR3 is 13 residues long. CDR3: CASSLSSRLVADF. CDR3 nucleotide sequence: TGTGCCAGCAGTTTGTCTAGCCGCCTAGTCGCCGACTTC.

The chain recombines TRBV5-1 with TRBJ1-2; TRBD1 is a possible D gene (6 bases). This CDR3 has 14 amino acids. Trimming left V 0 bases short and J 6 bases short, with 12 bases between. From germline, CDR1 is SGHRS and CDR2 YFSETQ. DNA for the CDR3: TGCGCCAGCAGCTTGGGCAGGGGTGACGATGGCTACACCTTC. The encoded protein is CASSLGRGDDGYTF. The whole variable domain, filled in from reference TRBV5-1 and TRBJ1-2, reads KAGVTQTPRYLIKTRGQQVTLSCSPISGHRSVSWYQQTPGQGLQFLFEYFSETQRNKGNFPGRFSGRQFSNSRSEMNVSTLELGDSALYLCASSLGRGDDGYTFGSGTRLTVV.

The rearrangement links TRBV6-9 to TRBJ2-7, with no clear D. The V gene's germline CDR1 is MNHGY and CDR2 SVAAGI. The length of the CDR3 is 11 residues. Trimming left V 4 bases short and J 6 bases short, with 7 bases between. The CDR3 DNA sequence: TGTGCCAGCAGTTCCCAGTTCGAGCAGTACTTC. Residues: CASSSQFEQYF.

The J gene is TRBJ2-5, the V gene TRBV5-4; 7 bases are a match to TRBD2. J lost 5 bases, V lost 4 bases, and 8 bases had no gene match. CDR1 is SGHNT and CDR2 is YYREEE in the germline V gene (reference sequence). The CDR3 has 14 residues. The CDR3 protein is CASSGEGWEETQYF. The CDR3 bases are TGTGCCAGCAGCGGGGAGGGTTGGGAGGAGACCCAGTACTTC.

This clone was seen once. The chain recombines TRBV6-5 with TRBJ1-2; a weak D match, TRBD1 (5 bases). Trimming removed 3 bases from V and 5 bases from J, with 13 bases in between. Germline lookup yields CDR1 MNHEY and CDR2 SVGAGI. The CDR3 has 14 amino acids. The CDR3 here is CASSYGGEGYGYTF. CDR3 sequence (DNA): TGTGCCAGCAGTTATGGGGGTGAGGGGTATGGCTACACCTTC.

This chain uses TRBV5-1 with TRBJ1-1; perhaps TRBD1 as D (6 bases). The CDR3 runs 13 residues. CDR1 and CDR2 from the germline V gene are SGHRS and YFSETQ. V lost 6 bases and J lost 1, with 10 bases in between. The CDR3 here is CASNLGGNTEAFF. As DNA, the CDR3 is TGCGCCAGCAACCTAGGGGGGAACACTGAAGCTTTCTTT.

Only a few counts were recorded for this clone. V usage is TRBV6-9 and J usage is TRBJ2-7; 10 bases align to TRBD1. This CDR3 has 15 residues. Germline lookup yields CDR1 MNHGY and CDR2 SVAAGI. V was pared by 3 bases and J by 3 bases, with 5 bases of the junction left unmatched. The CDR3 DNA follows: TGTGCCAGCAGTTACGATTGGACAGGGGGCTACGAGCAGTACTTC. Translation: CASSYDWTGGYEQYF.

The chain has TRBV10-1 and TRBJ1-3; D remains ambiguous. The CDR3 runs 11 residues. Per the germline V gene, CDR1 is WNHNN and CDR2 is SYGVQD (reference sequence). V was pared by 7 bases and J by 3 bases, with 4 bases between. CDR3 sequence reads: CASKHGNTIYF. Written as DNA, the CDR3 is TGCGCCAGCAAGCATGGAAACACCATATATTTT.

The chain couples TRBV4-3 to TRBJ1-4; 9 bases align to TRBD1. V shed 0 bases, J shed 6 bases, and the junction held 2 bases outside the gene matches. This CDR3 comprises 15 residues. Germline V gives CDR1 LGHNA, CDR2 YSLEER. DNA of the CDR3: TGCGCCAGCAGCCAAGACGGGACAGGGTATGAAAAACTGTTTTTT. It specifies CASSQDGTGYEKLFF.

The rearrangement links TRBV29-1 to TRBJ2-1; 7 bases map to TRBD1. The CDR3 totals 13 residues. CDR1 is SQVTM and CDR2 is ANQGSEA in the germline V gene. Here the CDR3 DNA reads TGCATCATCCGGGGACAGCCTACCGATGAGCAGTTCTTC. Residues: CIIRGQPTDEQFF.

J is TRBJ2-7 and V is TRBV6-1; D unclear. The V end lost 5 bases, the J end lost 6 bases, and 8 bases lay between the germline ends. Germline V CDR1 and CDR2: MNHNS, SASEGT. The CDR3 sequence is 11 residues long. The CDR3 region is CASSSQFEQYF. Here the CDR3 DNA reads TGTGCCAGCAGTTCCCAGTTCGAGCAGTACTTC.

This clone was detected a few times. The chain carries TRBV10-3 and TRBJ1-6; TRBD1 is a possible D gene (6 bases). Germline-derived CDR1 and CDR2 are ENHRY and SYGVKD. Trimming left V 4 bases short and J 5 bases short, with 9 bases between. CDR3 length: 14 residues. The chain's CDR3 is CAISVQGNNSPLHF. CDR3 bases: TGTGCCATCAGTGTGCAGGGGAATAATTCACCCCTCCACTTT.

J is TRBJ1-2 and V is TRBV5-6, with 7 bases aligning to TRBD1. The CDR3 consists of 17 residues. The V gene's germline CDR1 is SGHDT and CDR2 YYEEEE. V trimming: 0 bases; J trimming: 4 bases; junction bases outside the gene matches: 12. The CDR3 nucleotides read TGTGCCAGCAGCTTGGGGTTGCGGGACAGCCTCTCCTATGGCTACACCTTC. Protein product: CASSLGLRDSLSYGYTF. The variable domain in full, with the rest retrieved from reference TRBV5-6 and TRBJ1-2, is DAGVTQSPTHLIKTRGQQVTLRCSPKSGHDTVSWYQQALGQGPQFIFQYYEEEERQRGNFPDRFSGHQFPNYSSELNVNALLLGDSALYLCASSLGLRDSLSYGYTFGSGTRLTVV.

V is TRBV5-1 and J is TRBJ2-1; 11 nucleotides align to TRBD2. V shed 3 bases, J shed 0 bases, and the junction held 11 bases outside the gene matches. Germline V CDR1 and CDR2: SGHRS, YFSETQ. CDR3 size: 19 residues. CDR3 nucleotides: TGCGCCAGCAGCTCGCTAGCGGGGGGACCGTCGGGCTCCTACAATGAGCAGTTCTTC. It yields the protein CASSSLAGGPSGSYNEQFF.

Notes on this clone: The identical CDR3 is also encoded by other nucleotide sequences in the sample. The rearrangement uses TRBV18 and TRBJ2-5; D remains ambiguous. The germline V gene encodes CDR1 KGHSH and CDR2 LQKENI. CDR3 length: 12 amino acids. Trimming left V 2 bases short and J 5 bases short, with 6 bases between. CDR3 protein: CASSPAGETQYF. DNA for the CDR3: TGTGCCAGCTCACCAGCCGGGGAGACCCAGTACTTC.

V usage is TRBV5-8 and J usage is TRBJ2-7; maybe TRBD1 (6 bases). Germline CDR1 is SGHTS and CDR2 is YDEGEE. The CDR3 runs to 13 residues. The V gene lost 4 bases and the J gene lost 2 bases, with 10 bases spanning the gap. CDR3 bases: TGTGCCAGCAGCCGGACAGTGACCTACGAGCAGTACTTC. Protein sequence: CASSRTVTYEQYF. The full variable domain, with the rest looked up from reference TRBV5-8 and TRBJ2-7, is EAGVTQSPTHLIKTRGQQATLRCSPISGHTSVYWYQQALGLGLQFLLWYDEGEERNRGNFPPRFSGRQFPNYSSELNVNALELEDSALYLCASSRTVTYEQYFGPGTRLTVT.

The CDR3 DNA reads as TGTGCCAGCAGTTACTCAGGTGGAAGTCGCACCGGGGAGCTGTTTTTT. Its protein product is CASSYSGGSRTGELFF. The chain uses TRBV6-5 and TRBJ2-2; no firm D call. The V end lost 0 bases, the J end lost 4 bases, and 12 bases lay between the germline ends. Germline values: CDR1 MNHEY, CDR2 SVGAGI. This CDR3 is built from 16 residues.

This clone occurred a few times. This chain connects TRBV6-5 to TRBJ1-6; tentative D call: TRBD1 (6 bases). This CDR3 has 14 amino acids. Trimming stripped 5 bases from V and 4 bases from J, with 9 bases between. Germline CDR1 MNHEY, CDR2 SVGAGI. The CDR3 sequence: CASSQGQYNSPLHF. CDR3 sequence (DNA): TGTGCCAGCAGTCAAGGACAGTATAATTCACCCCTCCACTTT.

J is TRBJ2-5 and V is TRBV7-7; perhaps TRBD2 as D (6 bases). Germline values: CDR1 SSHAT, CDR2 FNYEAQ (reference sequence). This CDR3 region has 15 residues. The V gene lost 5 bases and the J gene lost 4 bases, with 17 bases spanning the gap. The DNA for the CDR3 is TGTGCCAGCAGCGGCCGGGCAGGGCGGGGAGAGACCCAGTACTTC. Translation: CASSGRAGRGETQYF.

V and J are TRBV28 and TRBJ1-4; D is undetermined. Trimming took 1 base from V and 3 from J, leaving 9 bases between them. Germline CDR1 and CDR2: MDHEN and SYDVKM. This CDR3 comprises 15 residues. DNA for the CDR3: TGTGCCAGCAGTTTATCGAGCGCCTCTAATGAAAAACTGTTTTTT. It is translated as CASSLSSASNEKLFF.

This chain links TRBV18 with TRBJ2-7, with D uncertain. CDR3 length: 13 residues. V was shortened by 2 bases and J by 0 bases, with 5 bases between the two germline ends. Germline CDR1 reads KGHSH; CDR2 reads LQKENI. CDR3 nucleotide sequence: TGTGCCAGCTCACCAGTGGCCTCCTACGAGCAGTACTTC. Protein sequence: CASSPVASYEQYF.

This clone has just a few counts. The rearrangement joins TRBV28 to TRBJ1-1, with 7 bases identical to TRBD1. Germline V gene sequence: CDR1 MDHEN, CDR2 SYDVKM. V dropped 5 bases and J dropped 0; count of bases not matched to a gene: 9. The CDR3 extends over 16 amino acids. This chain's CDR3 is CASSTAGQMLNTEAFF. CDR3 sequence (DNA): TGTGCCAGCAGTACTGCGGGACAGATGTTGAACACTGAAGCTTTCTTT. Supplemented by reference TRBV28 and TRBJ1-1, the full variable domain reads DVKVTQSSRYLVKRTGEKVFLECVQDMDHENMFWYRQDPGLGLRLIYFSYDVKMKEKGDIPEGYSVSREKKERFSLILESASTNQTSMYLCASSTAGQMLNTEAFFGQGTRLTVV.